The 9 T cell receptor beta chains below all came from one sample that was sequenced in a study of response to subunit inactivated influenza vaccine. TCRdb fed the RT-PCR reads into MiXCR, producing one record per CDR3 protein. The sample shows about 700,000 distinct CDR3 sequences, 15% to 18% of them seen only once. The sequences come from PBMCs from blood, collected roughly 12 days after vaccination. These receptors were taken from a man aged 45-60 years who received an inactivated influenza vaccine.

The rearrangement joins TRBV29-1 to TRBJ2-1; 13 bases are a match to TRBD2. The CDR3 sequence is 15 residues long. Per the germline V gene, CDR1 is SQVTM and CDR2 is ANQGSEA. J was trimmed by 13 bases and V by 2 bases; bases with no gene match: 11. CDR3 sequence: CSVEIGTSGVRQQFF. The CDR3 region has the DNA TGCAGCGTTGAAATTGGGACTAGCGGGGTGCGGCAACAGTTCTTC.

The V and J genes are TRBV6-1 and TRBJ2-5; D is ambiguous. V gave up 1 base and J gave up 5 bases, with 14 bases separating them. Germline CDR1 is MNHNS and CDR2 is SASEGT. This CDR3 has 15 residues. CDR3 sequence reads: CASSEVPQLGETQYF. CDR3 sequence (DNA): TGTGCCAGCAGTGAAGTGCCTCAACTGGGGGAGACCCAGTACTTC.

This clonotype has more than one count but fewer than ten. The rearrangement uses TRBV10-2 and TRBJ2-1, with 11 bases that match TRBD2. The junction had 7 bases not matched to a gene; V was cut back by 9 bases and J by 3 bases. The CDR3 covers 15 residues. Germline V lookup: CDR1 WSHSY, CDR2 SAAADI. In DNA form, the CDR3 reads TGCGCCAGTAGAGTAGCGGGGGGGGACTACAATGAGCAGTTCTTC. This sequence encodes CASRVAGGDYNEQFF.

This clonotype was counted only a few times. This chain joins TRBV20-1 and TRBJ2-7; either TRBD1 or TRBD2 may supply D (5 bases each). From germline, CDR1 is DFQATT and CDR2 SNEGSKA (reference sequence). The CDR3 runs 13 residues. The CDR3 bases are TGCAGCCACACTCGGGGCTTTTCCTACGAGCAGTACTTC. It encodes CSHTRGFSYEQYF.

This clonotype was seen a handful of times. The CDR3 loop reads CASSVGENPYNEQFF. In DNA form, the CDR3 reads TGTGCCAGCTCAGTAGGGGAGAATCCTTACAATGAGCAGTTCTTC. The V gene is TRBV18, the J gene TRBJ2-1; D is possibly TRBD1 or TRBD2 (5 bases each). Germline CDR1 reads KGHSH; CDR2 reads LQKENI. The CDR3 extends over 15 amino acids. V was pared by 5 bases and J by 4 bases, with 15 bases between.

The chain uses TRBV20-1 and TRBJ1-2; 7 bases line up with TRBD1. In germline, CDR1 is DFQATT, CDR2 SNEGSKA (reference sequence). The trim removed 6 bases at V and 6 bases at J, leaving 10 bases unmatched. The CDR3 covers 13 residues. CDR3 in amino acids: CSAATGLGDGYTF. DNA of the CDR3: TGCAGTGCCGCGACAGGGTTGGGGGATGGCTACACCTTC.

This chain links TRBV5-1 with TRBJ2-3; D is unresolved. The CDR3 runs 13 residues. Looked up from germline, CDR1 is SGHRS and CDR2 is YFSETQ. Trimming removed 0 bases from V and 5 bases from J, with 7 bases in between. The CDR3 sequence: CASSLVSGDTQYF. The CDR3 bases are TGCGCCAGCAGCTTGGTTTCCGGAGATACGCAGTATTTT.

The genes are TRBV24-1 and TRBJ2-3, with D perhaps matching TRBD2 (6 bases). The ends were cut back, 6 bases at V and 2 bases at J, with 14 bases in the middle. Germline V lookup: CDR1 KGHDR, CDR2 SFDVKD. The CDR3 totals 15 residues. The CDR3 DNA reads as TGTGCCACCAGTTCTTTCGCGGGGTACACAGATACGCAGTATTTT. Protein: CATSSFAGYTDTQYF.

This sequence joins TRBV5-1 and TRBJ2-3; 15 bases map to TRBD2. J was trimmed by 1 base and V by 4 bases; bases with no gene match: 4. The V gene's germline CDR1 is SGHRS and CDR2 YFSETQ. The CDR3 covers 17 residues. CDR3 in amino acids: CASSTGLAGGGTDTQYF. The CDR3 nucleotides are TGCGCCAGCAGCACCGGACTAGCGGGGGGGGGCACAGATACGCAGTATTTT.